This entry describes one T cell receptor (beta chain). Its antigen specificity is not known. There are no base qualities to consult, and no much larger clone falls within one base. This record belongs to a study of blood T cell repertoires in COVID-19 (dated by TCRdb to about 2020). Regarding the research as a whole: The collaborator samples originated in the United States, Italy and Spain and spanned the acute and convalescent phases of COVID-19. The prospective study material was composed of cDNA or gDNA derived from T cells, B-cell-depleted T cells, or PBMCs. Subjects who had been exposed to COVID-19, were actively infected with it, or had recovered from it provided the deeply sampled blood TCRbeta repertoires that made up the dataset. The repertoires were made available in a free public database intended to serve as a resource for research on the immune response to SARS-CoV-2. The samples were drawn from two sources: the first 160 participants of the ongoing ImmuneRACE study, and about 1,300 subjects contributed by 6 global collaborators. A de-identified subject ID, COVID-19 status, age in years and sex were almost always included in the sample metadata. HLA class I and class II types, where available, came from metadata supplied by the sample provider rather than from assay-based typing. Study-wide findings and limitations: How much clinical and demographic metadata was included differed by source and by participant, and the metadata was provided uncurated.

The CDR3 has 12 amino acids, counting the end cysteine and phenylalanine. Only CDR3 DNA remains: 36 bases, in frame from the first base. Clipping removes 4 bases from V and 14 bases from J, with 7 as the unmatched junction base count. Looking up the germline V gene yields CDR1 KGHDR and CDR2 SFDVKD. Collaborating institutions collected whole blood in K2EDTA tubes following their own protocols. For TCRbeta analysis, collaborators shipped samples as frozen whole blood, isolated PBMCs, or DNA extracted from either of those sample types. TCRbeta CDR3 regions were amplified from genomic DNA using the immunoSEQ Assay, a bias-controlled multiplex PCR. For the original study's pipeline: The number of nucleated cells in each sample was estimated from the amplification of reference gene primers within the assay. To quantify the absolute abundance of each unique TCRbeta CDR3 rearrangement, sequence reads were collapsed and filtered. For each sample, productive Simpson clonality was calculated as the square root of Simpson's diversity index over productive rearrangements. TCRdb retrieved this table from immuneACCESS and kept in-frame rearrangements only. Not all clones are present; in checked studies, unresolved V genes account for under half, and no reason is known for the remainder. V, J and clone size were drawn from that table, and D and trimming were deduced from the DNA. The sample data list 170,000 or so clones, and almost 85% of these were observed just once. The top ten hold roughly 13% of the sample.

The specimen was peripheral blood. The receptor was isolated from a man aged 18-30 years with active or convalescent COVID-19. The V and J segments used are TRBV24-1 and TRBJ2-1; TRBD2 lines up with 7 middle nucleotides. The sequenced DNA: TGTGCCACCAGTGACGCTAAGCGGGATAAGTTCTTC. It codes for CATSDAKRDKFF.